The present entry profiles one T cell receptor beta chain with its context. Germline V gives CDR1 LGHDT, CDR2 YNNKEL (reference sequence). Losses at the gene ends were 4 bases for V and 5 bases for J; bases not matched to a gene: 5. CDR3 length equals 14 residues. These data belong to a study of blood T cell repertoires in COVID-19. Study overall: Samples representing acute and convalescent COVID-19 were sourced from the United States, Italy and Spain. T cells, B-cell-depleted T cells, or PBMCs supplied cDNA or gDNA.

Original processing notes: Cell counts per sample came from amplifying reference gene primers. Measured with immunoSEQ multiplex PCR; TCRdb has only the in-frame clones, and not every one. D and trimming come from the DNA, and the V and J calls and clone size come from that table. Of 150,000 to 200,000 clones listed, roughly three quarters are singletons. V gene TRBV3-1 (or the pseudogene TRBV3-2) combines with J gene TRBJ1-1, with TRBD1 matching 9 bases. The sequenced sample was peripheral blood. The source of this sequence is a woman between 45 and 60 years old with active or convalescent COVID-19. The CDR3 spells CASSLNDRGTEAFF. The CDR3 DNA is TGTGCCAGCAGCCTCAACGACAGGGGGACTGAAGCTTTCTTT.